The 16 T cell receptor beta chains listed next were all sequenced from one sample in a study of T cells in localized non-small cell lung cancer (TCRdb year 2020). Library preparation employed the immunoSEQ multiplex PCR assay. Here the immuneACCESS table is served through TCRdb, limited to in-frame sequences with V and J called. Missing clones are a known gap in these copies; in checked studies unresolved V genes cover under half, and the rest lacks a known reason. For this sample there are about 24,000 clones; about 80% appear just once. The top ten clonotypes cover nearly 5% of the sample. Specimen: PBMCs, collected before any cancer treatment. These receptors came from a man aged 40-75 years with stage II lung adenocarcinoma.

V usage is TRBV6-5 and J usage is TRBJ1-2; 10 nucleotides agree with TRBD1. The germline gives CDR1 MNHEY, CDR2 SVGAGI. The length of the CDR3 is 14 residues. V gave up 0 bases and J gave up 7 bases; unmatched junction bases: 2. The CDR3 sequence is CASSYSTGGFGYTF. For the CDR3, the DNA is TGTGCCAGCAGTTACTCGACAGGGGGCTTTGGCTACACCTTC.

The V call is TRBV19, the J call TRBJ2-1; 14 nucleotides line up with TRBD2. CDR3 size: 16 residues. V shed 5 bases and J 10 bases; nucleotides not matched to a gene: 10. Per germline, CDR1 LNHDA and CDR2 SQIVND (reference sequence). The CDR3 DNA reads TGTGCCAGTAGTCCCCGGACTAGCGGGGGGTGGGGCGAGCAGTTCTTC. Amino acid sequence: CASSPRTSGGWGEQFF.

This rearrangement joins TRBV7-9 to TRBJ1-2; D remains ambiguous. CDR1 and CDR2 (germline): SEHNR, FQNEAQ (reference sequence). There are 14 residues in the CDR3. Trimming removed 0 bases from V and 5 bases from J, with 10 bases in between. For the CDR3, the DNA is TGTGCCAGCAGCTTAGCGGAGCCCCATTATGGCTACACCTTC. This encodes CASSLAEPHYGYTF.

The V call is TRBV4-3, the J call TRBJ1-3; maybe TRBD1 (6 bases). Germline V gene sequence: CDR1 LGHNA, CDR2 YSLEER. The CDR3 length is 15 residues. The V gene lost 2 bases and the J gene lost 2 bases, with 10 bases spanning the gap. CDR3 protein: CASSQSYRAGNTIYF. CDR3 coding DNA: TGCGCCAGCAGCCAATCCTACAGGGCTGGAAACACCATATATTTT.

This rearrangement joins TRBV11-2 to TRBJ2-2; 10 nucleotides agree with TRBD1. Trimming took 3 bases from V and 6 from J; bases not matched to a gene: 7. Germline lookup yields CDR1 SGHAT and CDR2 FQNNGV. The CDR3 spans 16 residues. The CDR3 sequence: CASSFPGQGHSGELFF. CDR3 DNA sequence: TGTGCCAGCAGCTTCCCGGGACAGGGGCATTCCGGGGAGCTGTTTTTT.

The genes are TRBV9 and TRBJ2-2; D might be TRBD2 (5 bases). The CDR3 has 14 amino acids. V was cut by 3 bases and J by 3 bases, with 9 bases left in between. Germline V gene lookup returns CDR1 SGDLS and CDR2 YYNGEE. The CDR3 region is CASSGRADTGELFF. In nucleotides, the CDR3 is TGTGCCAGCAGCGGGCGGGCAGACACCGGGGAGCTGTTTTTT.

The chain links TRBV4-1 to TRBJ1-6; D may be TRBD1 (6 bases). This CDR3 region has 17 residues. Per the germline V gene, CDR1 is MGHRA and CDR2 is YSYEKL. Trimming took off 4 bases at V and 10 bases at J, with 23 bases between the two ends. CDR3 sequence: CASSLPLPRGIGSPLHF. The CDR3 DNA reads TGCGCCAGCAGCCTCCCCCTCCCCAGGGGAATAGGCTCACCCCTCCACTTT.

The chain couples TRBV19 to TRBJ1-1; 7 nucleotides agree with TRBD1. The V gene's germline CDR1 is LNHDA and CDR2 SQIVND (reference sequence). V gave up 6 bases and J gave up 3 bases; unmatched junction bases: 4. The CDR3 sequence is 13 residues long. DNA for the CDR3: TGTGCCAGTAGCCGGACAGGATACACTGAAGCTTTCTTT. Its translation is CASSRTGYTEAFF.

The genes are TRBV5-4 and TRBJ1-6; 9 positions agree with TRBD1. The V and J ends lost 4 bases and 9 bases, in that order; junction bases with no gene match: 5. CDR3 length: 14 residues. The germline gives CDR1 SGHNT, CDR2 YYREEE (reference sequence). CDR3 in amino acids: CASSLGTGLSPLHF. CDR3 in DNA: TGTGCCAGCAGCCTCGGGACAGGGCTTTCACCCCTCCACTTT. Based on the CDR3 plus reference TRBV5-4 and TRBJ1-6, the full variable domain is ETGVTQSPTHLIKTRGQQVTLRCSSQSGHNTVSWYQQALGQGPQFIFQYYREEENGRGNFPPRFSGLQFPNYSSELNVNALELDDSALYLCASSLGTGLSPLHFGNGTRLTVT.

The chain carries TRBV25-1 and TRBJ2-1; no clear D gene. The V and J ends lost 0 bases and 6 bases respectively, with 3 bases between them. CDR1 is MGHDK and CDR2 is SYGVNS in the germline V gene. The CDR3 covers 12 residues. CDR3 amino acids: CASSEYGNEQFF. As DNA, the CDR3 is TGTGCCAGCAGTGAATACGGCAATGAGCAGTTCTTC.

The gene calls are TRBV14 and TRBJ1-4; D not certain. From germline, CDR1 is SGHDN and CDR2 FVKESK. CDR3 size: 14 residues. V was shortened by 5 bases and J by 5 bases, with 12 bases between the two germline ends. CDR3 region: CASSDTRVNEKLFF. For the CDR3, the DNA is TGTGCCAGCAGCGATACACGGGTGAATGAAAAACTGTTTTTT.

This chain joins TRBV14 and TRBJ2-3, with TRBD2 matching 13 bases. Germline CDR1 reads SGHDN; CDR2 reads FVKESK. The CDR3 is 17 amino acids. The ends lost 4 bases at V and 5 bases at J; junction bases unmatched: 9. CDR3 sequence: CASSPFGLAGEEDTQYF. DNA of the CDR3: TGTGCCAGCAGCCCCTTCGGACTAGCGGGAGAGGAAGATACGCAGTATTTT.

The chain employs TRBV18 and TRBJ2-2; D is unresolved. Trimming removed 0 bases at V and 1 base at J, with 3 bases between. Germline-derived CDR1 and CDR2 are KGHSH and LQKENI. The CDR3 is 14 residues long. For the CDR3, the DNA is TGTGCCAGCTCACCACCTCTGAACACCGGGGAGCTGTTTTTT. Translating it yields CASSPPLNTGELFF.

This rearrangement joins TRBV14 to TRBJ2-2, with 10 nucleotides matching TRBD1. Germline loops: CDR1 SGHDN, CDR2 FVKESK. J lost 5 bases, V lost 8 bases, and 8 bases had no gene match. The CDR3 contains 15 residues. DNA of the CDR3: TGTGCCAGCGACCCAAGGACAGGGGGAACCGGGGAGCTGTTTTTT. It codes for CASDPRTGGTGELFF.

The chain links TRBV6-4 to TRBJ2-7, with 13 bases fitting TRBD2. The CDR3 is 14 amino acids. Germline-derived CDR1 and CDR2 are MRHNA and SNTAGT. Germline trimming cut 5 bases from V and 5 bases from J; bases unmatched to any gene: 3. The CDR3 sequence is CASSRLAGGHEQYF. CDR3 DNA: TGTGCCAGCAGTCGACTAGCGGGAGGCCACGAGCAGTACTTC.

The V gene is TRBV6-1, the J gene TRBJ1-1; D is ambiguous. Germline CDR1 is MNHNS and CDR2 is SASEGT. The CDR3 has 14 residues. V gave up 4 bases and J gave up 6 bases, with 15 bases separating them. The CDR3 protein is CASSVVRTSAEAFF. In nucleotides, the CDR3 is TGTGCCAGCAGTGTTGTCAGAACGAGCGCTGAAGCTTTCTTT.